This paragraph reports one T cell receptor beta chain. The authors negatively isolated CD8+ and CD4+ T cells and FACS-enriched TEMRA cells. V lost 11 bases and J 4 bases, leaving 14 bases between the germline ends. Germline CDR1 is MGHDK and CDR2 is SYGVNS. The CDR3 sequence is 12 residues long. The data stem from a study of CD8 T cells in Susac syndrome. After extraction with the RNeasy kit, about 0.45 to 1 ug of the RNA was reverse transcribed using random hexamers. Multiplex PCR with immunoSEQ amplified the TCR beta CDR3 across 54 Vbeta and 13 Jbeta. TCRdb called the immunoSEQ multiplex PCR reads again in MiXCR, with one record for every CDR3 protein. The sample lists about 300,000 distinct CDR3 sequences, 89% occurring once.

This clonotype was sampled from a human donor with multiple sclerosis. The sample comprised CD8+ T cells from PBMCs. V usage is TRBV25-1 and J usage is TRBJ2-5; unclear D gene. The CDR3, as DNA: TGTGCCCCCGCCAGTCAGAGAGAGACCCAGTACTTC. It specifies CAPASQRETQYF.